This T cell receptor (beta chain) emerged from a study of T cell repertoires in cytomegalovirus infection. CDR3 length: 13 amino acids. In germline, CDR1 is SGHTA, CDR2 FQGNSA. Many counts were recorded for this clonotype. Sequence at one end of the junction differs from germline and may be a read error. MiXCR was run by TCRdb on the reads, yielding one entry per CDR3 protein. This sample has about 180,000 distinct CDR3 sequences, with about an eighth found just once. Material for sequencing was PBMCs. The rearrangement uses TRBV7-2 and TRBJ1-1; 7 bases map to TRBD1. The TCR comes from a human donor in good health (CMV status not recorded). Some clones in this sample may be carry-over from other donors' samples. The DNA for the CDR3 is TGTGCCAGCCGGGTTGCGAGGGGGCCACTACTTTTTTTT. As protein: CASRVARGPLLFF.